The clone carrying this TCR beta chain was detected only a few times. Its antigen is unidentified. In nominal health when sampled, donors likely had unrecorded immune exposures nonetheless. CDR3 length: 15 amino acids. Between the trimmed V and J ends, which lost 4 bases and 2 bases, there was a span of 14 bases. Germline CDR1 SNHLY, CDR2 FYNNEI. This specimen comes from a study of cytomegalovirus exposure and HLA in healthy donors. Findings and limits, study-wide: In a later analysis, common viral pathogens appeared linked to several of the most significant clusters. Immune exposure was documented only through CMV serostatus. Overall, roughly 160 TCR beta chains were annotated as cytomegalovirus-associated.

The study ran its PCR with 60 Vbeta and 13 Jbeta primers. Assay: immunoSEQ multiplex PCR; the TCRdb copy retains only in-frame clones and omits some. The profile shows under 250,000 clones, approximately 88% of them singletons. The rearrangement joins TRBV2 to TRBJ1-1, with D perhaps matching TRBD1 (5 bases). The receptor comes from a boy between 2 and 15 years old in good health and CMV-seronegative. The source material was PBMCs. CDR3 loop: CASSVEVTGNTEAFF. The CDR3 DNA follows: TGTGCCAGCAGTGTGGAAGTCACAGGCAACACTGAAGCTTTCTTT.